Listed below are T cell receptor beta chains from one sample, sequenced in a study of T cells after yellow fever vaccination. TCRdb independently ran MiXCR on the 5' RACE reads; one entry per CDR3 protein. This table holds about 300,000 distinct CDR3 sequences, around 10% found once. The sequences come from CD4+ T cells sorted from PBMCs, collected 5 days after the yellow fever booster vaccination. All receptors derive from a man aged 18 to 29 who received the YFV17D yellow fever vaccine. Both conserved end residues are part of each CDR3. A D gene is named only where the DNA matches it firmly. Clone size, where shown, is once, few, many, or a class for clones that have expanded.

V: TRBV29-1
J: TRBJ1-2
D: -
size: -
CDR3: CSVAHLYGYTF
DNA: TGCAGCGTGGCCCACCTCTATGGCTACACCTTC

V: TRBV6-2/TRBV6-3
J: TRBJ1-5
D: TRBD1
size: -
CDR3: CASSPLQGTSNQPQHF
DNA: TGTGCCAGCAGTCCCTTACAGGGGACCAGCAATCAGCCCCAGCATTTT

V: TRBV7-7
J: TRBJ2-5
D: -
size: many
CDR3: CASSLDGLLGNQYF
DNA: TGTGCCAGCAGCCTAGACGGGTTATTGGGAAACCAGTACTTC

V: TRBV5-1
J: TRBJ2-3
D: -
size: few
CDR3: CASSLTTREGTDTQYF
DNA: TGCGCCAGCAGCTTGACCACCAGGGAAGGTACGGATACGCAGTATTTT

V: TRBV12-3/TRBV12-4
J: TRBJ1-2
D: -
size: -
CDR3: CASSPPGGTDNYGYTF
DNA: TGTGCCAGCAGTCCACCTGGCGGAACAGATAACTATGGCTACACCTTC

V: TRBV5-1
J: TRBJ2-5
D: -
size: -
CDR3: CASSSGGSLQETQYF
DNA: TGCGCCAGCAGCTCAGGAGGCAGCCTGCAAGAGACCCAGTACTTC

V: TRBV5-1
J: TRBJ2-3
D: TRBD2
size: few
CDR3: CASLASGGEWDTQYF
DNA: TGCGCCAGCCTCGCTAGCGGTGGAGAATGGGATACGCAGTATTTT

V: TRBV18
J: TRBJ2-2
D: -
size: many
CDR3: CASSPPNTGELFF
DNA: TGTGCCAGCAGCCCACCCAACACCGGGGAGCTGTTTTTT

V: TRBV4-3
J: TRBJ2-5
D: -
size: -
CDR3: CASSQAPRQETQYF
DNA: TGCGCCAGCAGCCAAGCGCCCCGTCAAGAGACCCAGTACTTC

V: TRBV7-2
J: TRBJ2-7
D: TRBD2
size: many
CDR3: CASSTVGAGGEQYF
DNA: TGTGCCAGCAGTACCGTTGGTGCGGGGGGCGAGCAGTACTTC

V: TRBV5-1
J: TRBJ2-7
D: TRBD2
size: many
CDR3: CASSSSGAYEQYF
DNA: TGCGCCAGCAGCTCTAGCGGGGCCTACGAGCAGTACTTC

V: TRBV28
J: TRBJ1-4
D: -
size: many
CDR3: CASRGGNEKLFF
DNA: TGTGCCAGTCGGGGAGGGAATGAAAAACTGTTTTTT

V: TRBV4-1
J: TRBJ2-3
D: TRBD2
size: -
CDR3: CASSQRRGTSGGWGTDTQYF
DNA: TGCGCCAGCAGCCAAAGGAGGGGGACTAGCGGGGGTTGGGGCACAGATACGCAGTATTTT

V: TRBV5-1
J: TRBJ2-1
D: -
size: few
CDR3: CASRTGTLLYNEQFF
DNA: TGCGCCAGCAGAACAGGGACCCTCCTCTACAATGAGCAGTTCTTC

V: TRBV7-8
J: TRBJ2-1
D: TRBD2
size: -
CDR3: CASSLALRLAGANNEQFF
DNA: TGTGCCAGCAGCTTAGCCCTTCGACTAGCGGGGGCTAACAATGAGCAGTTCTTC

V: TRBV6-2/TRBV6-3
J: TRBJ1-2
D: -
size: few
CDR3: CASSSTGGPNYGYTF
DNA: TGTGCCAGCAGTTCCACGGGGGGGCCGAACTATGGCTACACCTTC

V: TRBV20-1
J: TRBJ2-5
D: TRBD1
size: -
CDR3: CSEETGPGTQYF
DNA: TGCAGTGAAGAGACAGGGCCCGGGACCCAGTACTTC

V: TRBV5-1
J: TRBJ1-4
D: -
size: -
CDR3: CASSVGQLNEKLFF
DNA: TGCGCCAGCAGCGTCGGACAGCTTAATGAAAAACTGTTTTTT

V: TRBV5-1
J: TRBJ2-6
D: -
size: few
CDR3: CASSSGSGANVLTF
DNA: TGCGCCAGCAGCTCGGGTTCTGGGGCCAACGTCCTGACTTTC

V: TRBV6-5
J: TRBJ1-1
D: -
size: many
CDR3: CASSYSYRGRSTEAFF
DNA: TGTGCCAGCAGTTACTCGTATCGGGGGAGGAGCACTGAAGCTTTCTTT

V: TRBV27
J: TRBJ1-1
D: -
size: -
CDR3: CASKSRGAEAFF
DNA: TGTGCCAGCAAGTCTAGGGGGGCTGAAGCTTTCTTT

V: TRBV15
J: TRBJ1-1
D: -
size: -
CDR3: CATSRVVNTEAFF
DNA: TGTGCCACCAGCAGAGTTGTGAACACTGAAGCTTTCTTT

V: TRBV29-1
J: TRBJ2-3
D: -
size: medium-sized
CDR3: CSVGISGRTDTQYF
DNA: TGCAGCGTTGGAATTAGCGGAAGGACAGATACGCAGTATTTT

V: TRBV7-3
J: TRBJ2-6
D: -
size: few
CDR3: CASSSAVISGANVLTF
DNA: TGTGCCAGCAGCTCAGCGGTGATCTCTGGGGCCAACGTCCTGACTTTC

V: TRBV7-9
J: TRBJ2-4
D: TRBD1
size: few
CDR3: CASSSQGGNIQYF
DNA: TGTGCCAGCAGCTCACAGGGGGGAAACATTCAGTACTTC

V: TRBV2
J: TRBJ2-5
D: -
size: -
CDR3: CASDGQETQYF
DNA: TGTGCCAGTGACGGGCAAGAGACCCAGTACTTC

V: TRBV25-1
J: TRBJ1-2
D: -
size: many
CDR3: CASSDTRGGTYGYTF
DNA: TGTGCCAGCAGTGACACCAGGGGCGGCACCTATGGCTACACCTTC

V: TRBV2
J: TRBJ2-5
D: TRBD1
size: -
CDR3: CASSLSGTGGTQYF
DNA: TGTGCCAGCAGTCTCTCCGGGACAGGGGGGACCCAGTACTTC

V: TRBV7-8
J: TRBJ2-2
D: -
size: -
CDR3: CASSPRSSRGELFF
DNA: TGTGCCAGCAGCCCCCGGTCCTCGCGGGGGGAGCTGTTTTTT

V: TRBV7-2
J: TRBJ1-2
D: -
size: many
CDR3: CASSPANYGYTF
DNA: TGTGCCAGCAGCCCCGCCAACTATGGCTACACCTTC

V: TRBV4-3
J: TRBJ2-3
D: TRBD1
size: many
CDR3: CASSSDVAGGDTQYF
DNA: TGCGCCAGCAGTTCCGACGTGGCAGGGGGAGATACGCAGTATTTT